A single sample is the source of the 14 T cell receptor beta chains below, sequenced in a study of T cell repertoires in cytomegalovirus infection. Their recognized antigens are unknown. A single record per CDR3 protein comes from TCRdb applying MiXCR to the reads. The table includes some 68,000 distinct CDR3 sequences, 20% to 25% detected once. Sequencing was performed on PBMCs, sequenced either directly or after in vitro stimulation (not recorded which). Source of these receptors: a human donor in good health (CMV status not recorded). Some clones in this sample may be carry-over from other donors' samples.

A few counts support this clonotype. The V call is TRBV4-1, the J call TRBJ2-3, with 8 bases that match TRBD2. Trimming removed 4 bases from V and 3 bases from J; junction bases left unmatched: 3. This CDR3 has 14 amino acids. Germline V gives CDR1 MGHRA, CDR2 YSYEKL. CDR3 residues: CASSPPGGTDTQYF. CDR3 DNA sequence: TGCGCCAGCAGCCCCCCGGGAGGGACAGATACGCAGTATTTT.

This clonotype was seen many times. The chain links TRBV7-6 to TRBJ2-1, with TRBD2 matching over 8 bases. CDR3 size: 17 residues. Losses at the gene ends were 3 bases for V and 5 bases for J; bases not matched to a gene: 12. In germline, CDR1 is SGHVS, CDR2 FNYEAQ. CDR3 sequence: CASSFNYPGTSNNEQFF. The CDR3, as DNA: TGTGCCAGCAGCTTTAACTATCCGGGGACTAGTAACAATGAGCAGTTCTTC. The whole variable domain, filled in from reference TRBV7-6 and TRBJ2-1, reads GAGVSQSPRYKVTKRGQDVALRCDPISGHVSLYWYRQALGQGPEFLTYFNYEAQQDKSGLPNDRFSAERPEGSISTLTIQRTEQRDSAMYRCASSFNYPGTSNNEQFFGPGTRLTVL.

Written as DNA, the CDR3 is TGCAGTGCTAGATTTCCCAGGGCTTCCAACTATGGCTACACCTTC. This encodes CSARFPRASNYGYTF. The chain employs TRBV20-1 and TRBJ1-2; possible D gene TRBD1, 5 bases. Germline lookup yields CDR1 DFQATT and CDR2 SNEGSKA (reference sequence). The germline V and J ends were trimmed by 2 bases and 2 bases, with 15 bases remaining between them. This CDR3 has 15 residues.

The CDR3 reads CASSYSGQGAGELFF. The CDR3 nucleotides are TGTGCCAGCAGTTACTCGGGACAGGGGGCCGGGGAGCTGTTTTTT. The chain couples TRBV6-5 to TRBJ2-2; 11 bases match TRBD1. Trimming took 0 bases from V and 6 from J; bases not matched to a gene: 0. Germline V lookup: CDR1 MNHEY, CDR2 SVGAGI. The CDR3 contains 15 residues.

The chain recombines TRBV12-3 or TRBV12-4 with TRBJ1-6; possible D gene TRBD1, 5 bases. This CDR3 comprises 16 residues. Trimming took off 1 base at V and 9 bases at J, with 16 bases between the two ends. The CDR3 here is CASSLVGLSKGSPLHF. The CDR3 nucleotides read TGTGCCAGCAGTTTAGTGGGGCTTTCGAAAGGTTCACCCCTCCACTTT.

This clonotype was recorded many times. V and J are TRBV12-5 and TRBJ2-1, with 10 bases lining up with TRBD2. This CDR3 is 17 amino acids long. Per the germline V gene, CDR1 is LGHNT and CDR2 is FRNRAP. V shed 0 bases, J shed 4 bases, and the junction held 6 bases outside the gene matches. The CDR3 loop is CASGLVQLAGTYNEQFF. Here the CDR3 DNA reads TGTGCTAGTGGTTTGGTACAACTAGCGGGGACTTACAATGAGCAGTTCTTC.

This clonotype was found a few times. V gene TRBV20-1 combines with J gene TRBJ2-5; D is perhaps TRBD1 (6 bases). With 4 bases removed from V and 1 base from J, the gap between germline ends came to 22 bases. In germline, CDR1 is DFQATT, CDR2 SNEGSKA (reference sequence). This CDR3 contains 17 residues. DNA of the CDR3: TGCAGTGCTACAGTGGGGTGGGGTAGCAGGGGCCAAGAGACCCAGTACTTC. This encodes CSATVGWGSRGQETQYF.

The chain joins TRBV7-3 to TRBJ2-6; weak D call: TRBD2 (7 bases). This CDR3 comprises 19 residues. V lost 5 bases and J lost 0, with 20 bases in between. In germline, CDR1 is SGHTA, CDR2 FQGTGA. CDR3 DNA: TGTGCCAGCAGCCTCGCGCGGGAGAGGGGGTCCTCTGGGGCCAACGTCCTGACTTTC. Protein sequence: CASSLARERGSSGANVLTF. The variable domain in full, completed from reference TRBV7-3 and TRBJ2-6, reads GAGVSQTPSNKVTEKGKYVELRCDPISGHTALYWYRQSLGQGPEFLIYFQGTGAADDSGLPNDRFFAVRPEGSVSTLKIQRTERGDSAVYLCASSLARERGSSGANVLTFGAGSRLTVL.

The chain joins TRBV11-3 to TRBJ2-1; no reliable D call. Deletions cut 2 bases from V and 7 bases from J, with 6 bases between. This CDR3 comprises 12 residues. In germline, CDR1 is SGHNT, CDR2 YENEEA. The CDR3 reads CASSLTRNEQFF. In DNA form, the CDR3 reads TGTGCCAGCAGCTTAACGCGGAATGAGCAGTTCTTC.

The chain employs TRBV6-5 and TRBJ1-2; 9 positions match TRBD1. CDR1 is MNHEY and CDR2 is SVGAGI in the germline V gene. With 2 bases clipped from V and 6 bases from J, the junction kept 4 bases outside the gene matches. The CDR3 runs to 14 residues. CDR3 amino acids: CASSYAGQGNGYTF. DNA of the CDR3: TGTGCCAGCAGTTACGCTGGACAGGGGAATGGCTACACCTTC.

CDR3 amino acids: CASSRISGRWGGELFF. In DNA, the CDR3 is TGTGCCAGCAGCCGTATTAGCGGGAGATGGGGCGGGGAGCTGTTTTTT. The chain joins TRBV6-5 to TRBJ2-2; 9 nucleotides line up with TRBD2. J gave up 7 bases and V 6 bases, and 12 bases lay outside the gene matches. Germline V gene lookup returns CDR1 MNHEY and CDR2 SVGAGI. This CDR3 spans 16 amino acids.

V gene TRBV7-9 combines with J gene TRBJ1-1, with 7 positions matching TRBD1. This CDR3 spans 14 amino acids. The V and J ends lost 5 bases and 2 bases, in that order; junction bases with no gene match: 5. Germline V gives CDR1 SEHNR, CDR2 FQNEAQ (reference sequence). The CDR3 spells CASSPGQLNTEAFF. CDR3 DNA sequence: TGTGCCAGCAGCCCGGGACAGCTAAACACTGAAGCTTTCTTT.

In this sample, this clonotype turned up many times. The chain combines TRBV6-5 with TRBJ1-1; a weak D match, TRBD1 (6 bases). CDR1 and CDR2 from the germline V gene are MNHEY and SVGAGI. The CDR3 length is 14 residues. The V gene lost 2 bases and the J gene lost 3 bases, with 10 bases spanning the gap. Here the CDR3 reads CASSYGGLDTEAFF. Written as DNA, the CDR3 is TGTGCCAGCAGTTACGGGGGGCTGGACACTGAAGCTTTCTTT.

In this sample, this clonotype turned up a few times. The rearrangement links TRBV2 to TRBJ2-5; TRBD2 matches at 13 bases. Germline V gives CDR1 SNHLY, CDR2 FYNNEI. The length of the CDR3 is 16 residues. The ends lost 6 bases at V and 4 bases at J; junction bases unmatched: 8. The CDR3 here is CASRAGLAGEGETQYF. CDR3 nucleotide sequence: TGTGCCAGCAGGGCTGGACTAGCGGGAGAGGGAGAGACCCAGTACTTC.